This T cell receptor beta chain comes out of a study of blood T cell repertoires in COVID-19. On the study more broadly: Samples taken during acute and convalescent COVID-19 were collected in the United States, Italy and Spain.

Generated by immunoSEQ multiplex PCR, the TCRdb table keeps only in-frame clones and is missing some. In the table there are some 200,000 clones, around 85% of which are singletons. Germline V gene sequence: CDR1 MNHEY, CDR2 SMNVEV (reference sequence). There are 14 residues in the CDR3. The V end was cut by 5 bases, the J end by 7 bases, with 15 bases between. This receptor was taken from a woman between 40 and 55 years old with acute COVID-19. The genes are TRBV27 and TRBJ2-1; a possible D gene is TRBD2 (6 bases). The material sequenced was PBMCs or T cells enriched from blood (not recorded which). CDR3 protein: CASSALGLQNEQFF. The CDR3 DNA sequence: TGTGCCAGCAGTGCGTTGGGACTTCAGAATGAGCAGTTCTTC.